These 21 T cell receptor beta chains were all obtained from the same sample, sequenced in a study of cytomegalovirus exposure and HLA in healthy donors. Sequencing used immunoSEQ multiplex PCR; TCRdb keeps in-frame clones, though not all of them. The table records 100,000 to 150,000 clones, about 85% of them present only once. Sequencing was done on a sample of PBMCs. These receptors were obtained from a woman younger than 45 in good health and CMV-seronegative.

The chain combines TRBV5-4 with TRBJ2-3; 8 nucleotides align to TRBD1. The trim removed 4 bases at V and 1 base at J, leaving 11 bases unmatched. CDR1 SGHNT and CDR2 YYREEE come from the germline V gene (reference sequence). The CDR3 is made up of 17 amino acids. Here the CDR3 DNA reads TGTGCCAGCAGCCCTGGGCTCACAGGGGGAGGCACAGATACGCAGTATTTT. Protein product: CASSPGLTGGGTDTQYF. Variable domain in full (rest from reference TRBV5-4 and TRBJ2-3): ETGVTQSPTHLIKTRGQQVTLRCSSQSGHNTVSWYQQALGQGPQFIFQYYREEENGRGNFPPRFSGLQFPNYSSELNVNALELDDSALYLCASSPGLTGGGTDTQYFGPGTRLTVL.

The CDR3: CASSFNRGDYSPLHF. For the CDR3, the DNA is TGTGCCAGCAGCTTTAACAGGGGGGATTATTCACCCCTCCACTTT. The V and J genes are TRBV11-2 and TRBJ1-6; 8 nucleotides agree with TRBD1. The CDR3 has 15 amino acids. Germline CDR1 and CDR2: SGHAT and FQNNGV. V lost 3 bases and J lost 8; bases outside the gene matches: 6.

The chain couples TRBV18 to TRBJ1-4; D may be TRBD1 (6 bases). This CDR3 is built from 16 residues. V shed 3 bases and J shed 5 bases, with 16 bases lying between them. Per germline, CDR1 KGHSH and CDR2 LQKENI. The CDR3 bases are TGTGCCAGCTCACCCCTACGGGCAGGGGAAAATGAAAAACTGTTTTTT. Amino acids: CASSPLRAGENEKLFF.

The V gene is TRBV9, the J gene TRBJ2-1, with TRBD1 matching over 11 bases. The CDR3 totals 15 residues. Germline V gives CDR1 SGDLS, CDR2 YYNGEE. V was clipped by 0 bases and J by 6 bases; unmatched bases: 2. The CDR3 region has the DNA TGTGCCAGCAGCGTAGTCGGGACAGGGGGCAATGAGCAGTTCTTC. Protein sequence: CASSVVGTGGNEQFF.

This clone is a singleton in its sample. The genes are TRBV7-8 and TRBJ1-2; 7 nucleotides align to TRBD1. This CDR3 is built from 15 residues. Germline CDR1 SGHVS, CDR2 FQNEAQ. V shed 5 bases and J 4 bases; nucleotides not matched to a gene: 10. CDR3 sequence (DNA): TGTGCCAGCAGCAACCGGGACAGTGCTTTCTATGGCTACACCTTC. Its translation: CASSNRDSAFYGYTF.

This clone has only one observation. The chain employs TRBV9 and TRBJ2-5; 11 bases align to TRBD1. CDR3 length equals 17 residues. J gave up 2 bases and V 3 bases, and 9 bases lay outside the gene matches. Germline CDR1 reads SGDLS; CDR2 reads YYNGEE. The CDR3 nucleotides are TGTGCCAGCAGCGCATTTGGGGACAGGGGGTGGCAAGAGACCCAGTACTTC. This codes for CASSAFGDRGWQETQYF.

The chain uses TRBV10-3 and TRBJ1-1; D unclear. Germline CDR1 reads ENHRY; CDR2 reads SYGVKD. This CDR3 region has 12 residues. The V gene lost 3 bases and the J gene lost 10 bases, with 12 bases spanning the gap. The CDR3 coding sequence is TGTGCCATCAGTGATAGGGAGGAGGGAGCTTTCTTT. Translating gives CAISDREEGAFF.

This chain connects TRBV2 to TRBJ2-2; 8 bases are a match to TRBD1. There are 13 residues in the CDR3. Germline loops: CDR1 SNHLY, CDR2 FYNNEI. The ends lost 7 bases at V and 7 bases at J; junction bases unmatched: 5. CDR3 DNA sequence: TGTGCCAGCAATGGACAGGGTGACGGGGAGCTGTTTTTT. It encodes CASNGQGDGELFF.

The chain recombines TRBV6-1 with TRBJ1-1; 7 bases match TRBD1. The CDR3 extends over 15 amino acids. Unmatched junction bases numbered 7, after V lost 6 bases and J lost 0 bases. In germline, CDR1 is MNHNS, CDR2 SASEGT. DNA of the CDR3: TGTGCCAGCAGCGACAGGGCGGCAATGAACACTGAAGCTTTCTTT. Its protein is CASSDRAAMNTEAFF.

V and J are TRBV5-1 and TRBJ1-1; D is unclear. V was cut by 3 bases and J by 1 base, with 13 bases left in between. The CDR3 has 15 amino acids. Germline loops: CDR1 SGHRS, CDR2 YFSETQ. In nucleotides, the CDR3 is TGCGCCAGCAGCTCTCTTCTTAGACAGAACACTGAAGCTTTCTTT. Translation: CASSSLLRQNTEAFF.

The V call is TRBV11-3, the J call TRBJ2-5, with D tentatively TRBD2 (5 bases). CDR3 length: 13 residues. The V end lost 3 bases, the J end lost 5 bases, and 10 bases lay between the germline ends. Germline V gene lookup returns CDR1 SGHNT and CDR2 YENEEA. CDR3 sequence: CASSFHGDETQYF. For the CDR3, the DNA is TGTGCCAGCAGCTTCCACGGGGATGAGACCCAGTACTTC.

The rearrangement uses TRBV4-3 and TRBJ1-1; 8 positions agree with TRBD1. The junction had 4 bases not matched to a gene; V was cut back by 4 bases and J by 3 bases. The CDR3 runs to 14 residues. Germline V CDR1 and CDR2: LGHNA, YSLEER. The CDR3 loop reads CASSLLGQDTEAFF. CDR3 nucleotide sequence: TGCGCCAGCAGCCTTTTGGGACAGGACACTGAAGCTTTCTTT.

The sample holds a few counts of this clone. This rearrangement joins TRBV11-3 to TRBJ2-7, with 8 bases that match TRBD1. The CDR3 sequence is 16 residues long. The V gene's germline CDR1 is SGHNT and CDR2 YENEEA. The J segment lost 2 bases and the V segment lost 5 bases, leaving 11 bases of the junction unmatched. CDR3 sequence: CASSQNHRGVPYEQYF. The CDR3 DNA reads as TGTGCCAGCAGCCAAAACCACAGGGGGGTTCCCTACGAGCAGTACTTC. The variable domain in full, with the rest retrieved from reference TRBV11-3 and TRBJ2-7, is EAGVVQSPRYKIIEKKQPVAFWCNPISGHNTLYWYLQNLGQGPELLIRYENEEAVDDSQLPKDRFSAERLKGVDSTLKIQPAELGDSAVYLCASSQNHRGVPYEQYFGPGTRLTVT.

The chain couples TRBV30 to TRBJ2-5, with 7 bases that match TRBD1. This CDR3 comprises 12 residues. J was trimmed by 3 bases and V by 3 bases; bases with no gene match: 1. Germline CDR1 is GTSNPN and CDR2 is SVGIG (reference sequence). The CDR3 here is CAWSDREETQYF. DNA for the CDR3: TGTGCCTGGAGCGACAGGGAAGAGACCCAGTACTTC.

In DNA form, the CDR3 reads TGTGCCAGCAGTTACTTTCCGGTGAGCTCCTACAATGAGCAGTTCTTC. This codes for CASSYFPVSSYNEQFF. The V gene is TRBV6-5, the J gene TRBJ2-1; D not certain. Trimming pared 1 base from V and 0 bases from J, leaving 10 bases between. Germline CDR1 and CDR2: MNHEY and SVGAGI. CDR3 length: 16 amino acids.

The chain couples TRBV9 to TRBJ2-3, with a tentative D call TRBD2 (6 bases). CDR1 and CDR2 from the germline V gene are SGDLS and YYNGEE. V was clipped by 4 bases and J by 0 bases, with 12 bases between them. There are 15 residues in the CDR3. The CDR3 loop reads CASSIGLASTDTQYF. The CDR3 nucleotides are TGTGCCAGCAGCATCGGCCTAGCGAGCACAGATACGCAGTATTTT.

This clone was detected a few times. The chain links TRBV18 to TRBJ2-1; perhaps TRBD1 as D (5 bases). The CDR3 extends over 16 amino acids. V was clipped by 4 bases and J by 9 bases, with 22 bases between them. Germline V CDR1 and CDR2: KGHSH, LQKENI. The DNA for the CDR3 is TGTGCCAGCTCACAGGGGCCACCGGCCTCGGGTGGTGAGCAGTTCTTC. This encodes CASSQGPPASGGEQFF.

The CDR3: CASSGQATYEQYF. CDR3 DNA: TGTGCCAGTAGTGGTCAGGCAACCTACGAGCAGTACTTC. J is TRBJ2-7 and V is TRBV19; no clear D gene. Deletions cut 5 bases from V and 2 bases from J, with 10 bases between. Germline CDR1 LNHDA, CDR2 SQIVND (reference sequence). CDR3 length equals 13 residues.

The chain is built from TRBV7-9 and TRBJ2-3; D remains ambiguous. V shed 3 bases and J shed 5 bases, with 6 bases lying between them. Germline-derived CDR1 and CDR2 are SEHNR and FQNEAQ (reference sequence). The CDR3 extends over 12 amino acids. The CDR3 nucleotides are TGTGCCAGCAGCTTCCCGGGAGATACGCAGTATTTT. Protein sequence: CASSFPGDTQYF.

This chain uses TRBV5-1 with TRBJ2-2, with D perhaps matching TRBD1 (6 bases). The germline V gene encodes CDR1 SGHRS and CDR2 YFSETQ. The ends were cut back, 6 bases at V and 1 base at J, with 10 bases in the middle. The CDR3 contains 14 residues. The CDR3: CASMGHMNTGELFF. Written as DNA, the CDR3 is TGCGCCAGCATGGGACACATGAACACCGGGGAGCTGTTTTTT.

The chain has TRBV29-1 and TRBJ1-3; D unclear. Trimming cost V 6 bases and J 4 bases, with 13 bases left between them. Germline lookup yields CDR1 SQVTM and CDR2 ANQGSEA. The CDR3 spans 13 residues. The DNA of the CDR3 is TGCAGCGTCGCAGACTCGCCGGGAAACACCATATATTTT. This sequence encodes CSVADSPGNTIYF.